Listed here are 28 T cell receptor beta chains from one sample, sequenced in a study of OX40 agonist ivuxolimab in advanced cancers. TCRdb keeps only in-frame clones here, not all; method: immunoSEQ multiplex PCR. Of over 45,000 clones listed, approximately 80% were seen once; the top ten hold approximately 3%. The sequences come from CD4+ or CD8+ T cells sorted from blood, collected in a trial of the OX40 agonist ivuxolimab. The receptors were sampled from an adult with an advanced solid tumor such as melanoma, head and neck, liver or kidney cancer.

This sequence joins TRBV4-1 and TRBJ2-3; TRBD2 matches 8 bases. The CDR3 has 14 residues. The junction had 4 bases not matched to a gene; V was cut back by 6 bases and J by 2 bases. Germline loops: CDR1 MGHRA, CDR2 YSYEKL. The CDR3 here is CASSTSGYTDTQYF. The CDR3 nucleotides read TGCGCCAGCAGTACTAGCGGATACACAGATACGCAGTATTTT.

The chain carries TRBV7-2 and TRBJ2-7; TRBD1 aligns across 8 bases. After removal of 5 bases from V and 7 bases from J, the junction contained 13 bases not matched to a gene. CDR1 SGHTA and CDR2 FQGNSA come from the germline V gene. This CDR3 has 15 residues. CDR3 sequence reads: CASSTGQVVPREQYF. DNA for the CDR3: TGTGCCAGCAGCACGGGACAGGTGGTGCCAAGGGAGCAGTACTTC.

The chain couples TRBV5-1 to TRBJ2-2; no reliable D call. The V end was cut by 4 bases, the J end by 3 bases, with 7 bases between. Germline V CDR1 and CDR2: SGHRS, YFSETQ. The CDR3 spans 13 residues. CDR3: CASSGVDTGELFF. The DNA for the CDR3 is TGCGCCAGCAGCGGAGTGGACACCGGGGAGCTGTTTTTT.

The chain is built from TRBV5-8 and TRBJ2-2; D possibly corresponds to TRBD2 (6 bases). Looked up from germline, CDR1 is SGHTS and CDR2 is YDEGEE. There are 16 residues in the CDR3. Trimming left V 4 bases short and J 1 base short, with 14 bases between. The CDR3 sequence: CASSRVSAGNTGELFF. For the CDR3, the DNA is TGTGCCAGCAGCCGGGTGTCAGCGGGGAACACCGGGGAGCTGTTTTTT.

The rearrangement uses TRBV29-1 and TRBJ2-2, with D maybe TRBD2 (5 bases). The CDR3 extends over 14 amino acids. Trimming took off 4 bases at V and 7 bases at J, with 16 bases between the two ends. Germline CDR1 reads SQVTM; CDR2 reads ANQGSEA. The CDR3 bases are TGCAGCGTTGGGAGTAGGCGAAGCGGCGGGGAGCTGTTTTTT. This codes for CSVGSRRSGGELFF.

This sequence joins TRBV30 and TRBJ1-4, with D possibly TRBD1 on 6 matching bases. Trimming removed 2 bases at V and 3 bases at J, with 10 bases between. Germline V CDR1 and CDR2: GTSNPN, SVGIG (reference sequence). CDR3 length equals 14 residues. The chain's CDR3 is CAWSRAGANEKLFF. CDR3 coding DNA: TGTGCCTGGAGTCGGGCAGGGGCTAATGAAAAACTGTTTTTT.

The table lists this clone with a count of one. The rearrangement joins TRBV7-9 to TRBJ1-3; TRBD1 is a possible D gene (5 bases). V was shortened by 4 bases and J by 0 bases, with 13 bases between the two germline ends. Germline CDR1 reads SEHNR; CDR2 reads FQNEAQ (reference sequence). There are 16 residues in the CDR3. The CDR3 bases are TGTGCCAGCAGCTCAGGGACGGACAACTCTGGAAACACCATATATTTT. This sequence encodes CASSSGTDNSGNTIYF.

V and J are TRBV6-6 and TRBJ1-2; weak D call: TRBD1 (6 bases). The germline V gene has CDR1 MNHNY and CDR2 SVGAGI (reference sequence). V was pared by 7 bases and J by 2 bases, with 14 bases between. The CDR3 contains 14 residues. This chain's CDR3 is CASKSGAGNYGYTF. CDR3 nucleotides: TGTGCCAGCAAGTCAGGGGCTGGGAACTATGGCTACACCTTC.

V usage is TRBV27 and J usage is TRBJ2-4; tentatively, D is TRBD1 (8 bases). This CDR3 has 16 residues. Trimming took off 6 bases at V and 6 bases at J, with 21 bases between the two ends. Looked up from germline, CDR1 is MNHEY and CDR2 is SMNVEV (reference sequence). CDR3 amino acids: CASSPSWTGRGNIQYF. DNA of the CDR3: TGTGCCAGCAGCCCTAGTTGGACAGGGAGGGGAAACATTCAGTACTTC.

The chain uses TRBV15 and TRBJ2-1, with D perhaps matching TRBD2 (5 bases). Germline values: CDR1 LNHNV, CDR2 YYDKDF (reference sequence). CDR3 size: 14 residues. V was clipped by 0 bases and J by 4 bases, with 7 bases between them. CDR3 sequence (DNA): TGTGCCACCAGCAGAGATACGGGGTACAATGAGCAGTTCTTC. Translated, it gives CATSRDTGYNEQFF.

V and J are TRBV7-9 and TRBJ1-3; the D is unclear. CDR1 SEHNR and CDR2 FQNEAQ come from the germline V gene (reference sequence). V was clipped by 5 bases and J by 0 bases, with 11 bases between them. The CDR3 extends over 15 amino acids. The CDR3 here is CASSASQDSGNTIYF. The CDR3, as DNA: TGTGCCAGCAGCGCCTCGCAGGACTCTGGAAACACCATATATTTT. Full variable domain (rest looked up from reference TRBV7-9 and TRBJ1-3): DTGVSQNPRHKITKRGQNVTFRCDPISEHNRLYWYRQTLGQGPEFLTYFQNEAQLEKSRLLSDRFSAERPKGSFSTLEIQRTEQGDSAMYLCASSASQDSGNTIYFGEGSWLTVV.

The gene calls are TRBV30 and TRBJ2-7; perhaps D is TRBD1 or TRBD2 (5 bases each). The germline V gene encodes CDR1 GTSNPN and CDR2 SVGIG (reference sequence). Trimming removed 1 base from V and 7 bases from J, with 8 bases in between. The length of the CDR3 is 11 residues. CDR3 in amino acids: CAWSGGWEQYF. The CDR3 coding sequence is TGTGCCTGGAGTGGGGGGTGGGAGCAGTACTTC.

CDR3 sequence reads: CASSQVWARTYEQYF. In nucleotides, the CDR3 is TGTGCCAGCAGCCAAGTGTGGGCCCGTACCTACGAGCAGTACTTC. The V gene is TRBV4-2, the J gene TRBJ2-7, with D hard to call. The CDR3 has 15 amino acids. The germline V and J ends were trimmed by 1 base and 2 bases, with 12 bases remaining between them. Germline V lookup: CDR1 LGHNA, CDR2 YNFKEQ.

The V gene is TRBV10-2, the J gene TRBJ2-5, with D unresolved. The germline V gene encodes CDR1 WSHSY and CDR2 SAAADI. V lost 8 bases, J lost 3 bases, and 7 bases lay in between. The CDR3 runs to 11 residues. Here the CDR3 reads CASLREETQYF. The CDR3 DNA reads as TGCGCCAGCCTCCGGGAAGAGACCCAGTACTTC.

The rearrangement joins TRBV15 to TRBJ1-3, with 10 positions matching TRBD1. The CDR3 length is 19 residues. The V gene end was trimmed by 3 bases and the J gene end by 0 bases; junction bases not matched to a gene: 11. CDR1 is LNHNV and CDR2 is YYDKDF in the germline V gene (reference sequence). This chain's CDR3 is CATSSLGQGQGSSGNTIYF. The CDR3 nucleotides read TGTGCCACCAGCAGCCTGGGACAGGGGCAGGGAAGCTCTGGAAACACCATATATTTT.

For the CDR3, the DNA is TGTGCCAGCAGTTACTCGGGGGGGAACTATGGCTACACCTTC. Translated, it gives CASSYSGGNYGYTF. The chain uses TRBV6-5 and TRBJ1-2, with D possibly matching TRBD1 (5 bases). Trimming cost V 0 bases and J 2 bases, with 7 bases left between them. The CDR3 length is 14 residues. Germline lookup yields CDR1 MNHEY and CDR2 SVGAGI.

The CDR3 DNA sequence: TGTGCCAGCAGGATACAGGGGACAGATACGCAGTATTTT. Translation: CASRIQGTDTQYF. The chain recombines TRBV27 with TRBJ2-3; 7 bases map to TRBD1. The CDR3 is made up of 13 amino acids. Germline V gene sequence: CDR1 MNHEY, CDR2 SMNVEV (reference sequence). Trimming cost V 6 bases and J 3 bases; bases outside gene matches: 3.

The CDR3 here is CAIRADREGAFF. DNA of the CDR3: TGTGCCATCAGGGCGGACAGGGAGGGAGCTTTCTTT. This rearrangement joins TRBV10-3 to TRBJ1-1; 8 nucleotides match TRBD1. The CDR3 runs to 12 residues. Germline V lookup: CDR1 ENHRY, CDR2 SYGVKD. Trimming cost V 6 bases and J 10 bases; bases outside gene matches: 7.

The chain is built from TRBV25-1 and TRBJ2-1; possibly TRBD1 for D (6 bases). CDR3 length equals 13 residues. CDR1 is MGHDK and CDR2 is SYGVNS in the germline V gene. The V end lost 4 bases, the J end lost 5 bases, and 9 bases lay between the germline ends. As DNA, the CDR3 is TGTGCCAGCAGTGGACAGGCCAACAATGAGCAGTTCTTC. This translates into CASSGQANNEQFF. Variable domain in full (rest from reference TRBV25-1 and TRBJ2-1): EADIYQTPRYLVIGTGKKITLECSQTMGHDKMYWYQQDPGMELHLIHYSYGVNSTEKGDLSSESTVSRIRTEHFPLTLESARPSHTSQYLCASSGQANNEQFFGPGTRLTVL.

The V call is TRBV5-4, the J call TRBJ2-7, with D possibly matching TRBD1 (5 bases). The germline V and J ends were trimmed by 5 bases and 0 bases, with 12 bases remaining between them. Germline V lookup: CDR1 SGHNT, CDR2 YYREEE (reference sequence). This CDR3 comprises 14 residues. The CDR3 spells CASSRDSRSYEQYF. DNA for the CDR3: TGTGCCAGCAGTCGCGACAGCCGCTCCTACGAGCAGTACTTC.

By sample share, this clone is medium-sized (0.01 to 0.1%). This chain joins TRBV4-1 and TRBJ1-6, with D tentatively TRBD1 (5 bases). The CDR3 spans 14 residues. The germline gives CDR1 MGHRA, CDR2 YSYEKL. V lost 6 bases and J 10 bases, leaving 16 bases between the germline ends. The CDR3 nucleotides read TGCGCCAGCAGGGGGGTCACGGTCGGCTCACCCCTCCACTTT. Residues: CASRGVTVGSPLHF.

On this clone: Germline and junction disagree at one end, which may indicate a read error. The V call is TRBV19, the J call TRBJ2-3; 10 positions match TRBD1. This CDR3 is 14 amino acids long. Per germline, CDR1 LNHDA and CDR2 SQIVND (reference sequence). The CDR3 here is CVSSTTGGLDTQYF. As DNA, the CDR3 is TGTGTCAGTAGTACGACAGGGGGCTTAGATACGCAGTATTTT.

The J gene is TRBJ1-5, the V gene TRBV2, with D hard to call. This CDR3 region has 14 residues. Trimming removed 6 bases at V and 5 bases at J, with 14 bases between. Germline-derived CDR1 and CDR2 are SNHLY and FYNNEI. CDR3 protein: CASSDWTTDQPQHF. The CDR3 coding sequence is TGTGCCAGCAGCGACTGGACCACCGATCAGCCCCAGCATTTT.

V gene TRBV28 combines with J gene TRBJ2-7; TRBD2 agrees at 7 bases. This CDR3 region has 16 residues. With 5 bases clipped from V and 6 bases from J, the junction kept 16 bases outside the gene matches. From germline, CDR1 is MDHEN and CDR2 SYDVKM. CDR3 region: CASSQPRSGKVGEQYF. The CDR3 DNA reads as TGTGCCAGCAGTCAACCCCGCAGCGGGAAAGTGGGCGAGCAGTACTTC.

J is TRBJ2-1 and V is TRBV5-1, with a weak D call TRBD2 (5 bases). Germline assignment: CDR1 SGHRS and CDR2 YFSETQ. Trimming stripped 4 bases from V and 9 bases from J, with 17 bases between. This CDR3 contains 14 residues. This CDR3 reads CASSESQAGGEQFF. The DNA of the CDR3 is TGCGCCAGCAGCGAATCGCAGGCCGGAGGTGAGCAGTTCTTC.

The CDR3 DNA is TGTGCCAGCAGTGGGACAGGGGCTGGGGAGCTGTTTTTT. It is translated as CASSGTGAGELFF. The rearrangement links TRBV6-5 to TRBJ2-2, with TRBD1 matching 10 bases. Germline V lookup: CDR1 MNHEY, CDR2 SVGAGI. The CDR3 runs 13 residues. V trimming: 5 bases; J trimming: 8 bases; junction bases outside the gene matches: 2.

The chain carries TRBV6-5 and TRBJ2-1, with TRBD2 matching 10 bases. In germline, CDR1 is MNHEY, CDR2 SVGAGI. Trimming took 2 bases from V and 5 from J; bases not matched to a gene: 6. CDR3 length equals 16 residues. The CDR3: CASSYSSGRFNNEQFF. The CDR3 DNA is TGTGCCAGCAGTTACAGTAGCGGGAGGTTCAACAATGAGCAGTTCTTC.

V and J are TRBV4-2 and TRBJ1-1; no clear D gene. V shed 0 bases and J shed 1 base, with 6 bases lying between them. Germline values: CDR1 LGHNA, CDR2 YNFKEQ. This CDR3 region has 14 residues. The CDR3: CASSQEATNTEAFF. The CDR3 DNA follows: TGTGCCAGCAGCCAAGAGGCAACGAACACTGAAGCTTTCTTT.